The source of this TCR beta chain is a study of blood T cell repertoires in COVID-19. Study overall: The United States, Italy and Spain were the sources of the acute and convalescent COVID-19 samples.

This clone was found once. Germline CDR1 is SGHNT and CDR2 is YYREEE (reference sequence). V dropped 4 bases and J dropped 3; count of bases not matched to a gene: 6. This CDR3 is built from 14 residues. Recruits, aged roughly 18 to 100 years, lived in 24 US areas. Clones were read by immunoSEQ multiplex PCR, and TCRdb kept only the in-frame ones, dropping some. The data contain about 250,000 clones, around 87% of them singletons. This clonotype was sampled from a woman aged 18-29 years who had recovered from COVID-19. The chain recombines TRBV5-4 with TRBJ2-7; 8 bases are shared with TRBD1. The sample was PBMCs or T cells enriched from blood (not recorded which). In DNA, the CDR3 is TGTGCCAGCAGCCCTGGACAGGGAAACTACGAGCAGTACTTC. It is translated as CASSPGQGNYEQYF.